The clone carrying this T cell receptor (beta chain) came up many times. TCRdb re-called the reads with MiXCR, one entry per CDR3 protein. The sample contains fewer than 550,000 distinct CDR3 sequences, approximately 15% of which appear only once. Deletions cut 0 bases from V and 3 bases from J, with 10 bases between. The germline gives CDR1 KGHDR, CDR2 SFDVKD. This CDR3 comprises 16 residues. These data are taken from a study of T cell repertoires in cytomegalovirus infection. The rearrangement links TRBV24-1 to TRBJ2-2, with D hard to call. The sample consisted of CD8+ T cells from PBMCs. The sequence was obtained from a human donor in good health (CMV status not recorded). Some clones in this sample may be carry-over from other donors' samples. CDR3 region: CATSDLTEGDTGELFF. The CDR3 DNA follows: TGTGCCACCAGTGATTTGACAGAAGGTGACACCGGGGAGCTGTTTTTT.